This TCR beta chain was sequenced for a study of CD8 T cells in Susac syndrome (dated by TCRdb to between 2018 and 2020). For the study in its entirety: Of the Susac syndrome patients who were sequenced, under 10 were in clinical remission while about six had clinically active disease. The clonality of the CD8+ T cell repertoire was compared across over 10 healthy donors, 14 Susac syndrome patients and about 16 multiple sclerosis patients. The study used repertoire sequencing to test whether antigen drove CD8+ T cell activation and differentiation in Susac syndrome. At blood withdrawal, Susac syndrome patients were either therapy-naive, taking corticosteroids (in some cases with IVIg as well), or taking IVIg alone.

In regard to this clonotype: Which antigen it targets is not known. No base quality values were provided; no much bigger clone lies one nucleotide off.

RNA was extracted using the RNeasy kit, and roughly 0.5 to 1 microgram was reverse transcribed with random hexamers. The immunoSEQ multiplex PCR assay, which covers 54 Vbeta and 13 Jbeta segments, was used to amplify TCR beta CDR3 regions. PCR amplification bias was corrected by using a synthetic template baseline for primer optimization and computational correction. Per the source publication's procedure: Reads were annotated to V, D and J genes according to IMGT and were analyzed with immunoSEQ Analyzer, with only productive sequences retained. To calculate clonality, Shannon entropy was normalized by log2 of the number of productive unique sequences and then subtracted from one. For each patient and control, public and private clones were evaluated among the 100 most prevalent clones. A clone was defined as Susac-specific if it was absent from the healthy and MS cohorts, from some 1,100 published viral clones and from other ImmuneACCESS disease sequences. In TCRdb, the public reads were trimmed at Q25 with fastp and aligned with MiXCR, with productive beta chains retained. All rows with the same CDR3 protein become a single entry with the most common DNA and genes. TCRdb's processing, not the authors' own work, is the source of the V and J calls. Recorded for this sample are around 95,000 distinct CDR3 sequences; nearly 97% of them occurred a single time. The ten largest clones add up to 0.25% to 0.35% of the sample.

Study-wide findings and limitations: In the total CD8+ and CD8+ TEMRA repertoires, sixteen and five Susac-specific public clones, respectively, were identified. Susac syndrome CD8+ repertoires showed clonal expansion, highest in CD8+ TEMRA cells and greater in clinically active than remitting patients. The study acknowledged that relatively few individuals were included in the TCR sequencing and HLA analysis.

High-throughput TCR beta sequencing profiled peripheral blood CD8+ and CD4+ T cells from healthy donors, Susac syndrome patients and multiple sclerosis patients. Recently defined diagnostic criteria for definite or probable disease were met by the Susac syndrome patients. Bulk CD8+ and CD4+ T cells were purified by magnetic negative isolation, while CD8+ TEMRA cells were enriched using FACS. Blood was collected in EDTA tubes and processed within 24 hours, with PBMCs isolated through density gradient centrifugation. PBMCs intended for TCR sequencing were cryopreserved in liquid nitrogen and were subsequently thawed in a 37 degrees C water bath. The sorted or isolated CD4+, CD8+ and CD8+ TEMRA cells reached a purity of at least 90%. Taken from the germline V gene, the CDR1 and CDR2 loops are MGHRA and YSYEKL. The V end loses 4 bases and the J end loses 4 bases, and a stretch of 6 bases separates them. The CDR3, from cysteine to phenylalanine, totals 12 residues. CDR3 DNA only is kept here, 36 bases in frame from base 1.

The source is a human donor with Susac syndrome. The sample consisted of CD8+ T cells from PBMCs. The sequence is built from TRBV4-1 and TRBJ2-3, and TRBD2 may be the D gene, going by 5 matching bases. In nucleotides, the sequence is TGCGCCAGCAGCCCAGCGGCAGATACGCAGTATTTT. Its coded protein is CASSPAADTQYF.